This T cell receptor beta chain appears in the sequencing data of a study of cytomegalovirus exposure and HLA in healthy donors. Study-level background: Earlier sequencing of some 180 million T cells yielded around 120 million unique TCR beta sequences. The study's findings and limits: Fewer N-insertions (relative to the approximately 700-donor mean) were reportedly seen in an Asian-associated ancestry cluster in a later analysis. CMV serostatus alone was available as immune exposure information. Rare TCR sequences dominated, though some public TCRs recurred in many donors.

V shed 6 bases and J 6 bases; nucleotides not matched to a gene: 8. The length of the CDR3 is 15 residues. The V gene's germline CDR1 is MNHEY and CDR2 SVGAGI. PCR involved 60 Vbeta and 13 Jbeta primers. This table comes from immunoSEQ multiplex PCR, and its TCRdb copy is limited to in-frame clones, with some not included. The sample holds nearly 300,000 clones, around 86% seen once. Concerning this clone: What it binds is not known.

The origin of this receptor is a man aged 40-50 years in good health and CMV-seropositive. Sequencing was done on a sample of PBMCs. The chain links TRBV6-5 to TRBJ2-7; TRBD2 agrees at 13 bases. The CDR3 region is CASRDAGLAGSEQYF. CDR3 nucleotides: TGTGCCAGCAGGGACGCGGGACTAGCGGGAAGCGAGCAGTACTTC.